This T cell receptor (beta chain) originates from a study of blood T cells in healthy people across ages. Germline values: CDR1 SGHRS, CDR2 YFSETQ. The CDR3 runs to 15 residues. V shed 0 bases, J shed 4 bases, and the junction held 5 bases outside the gene matches. For the second PCR, which ran for about 6 to 11 cycles, a sample-barcoded 5' primer and a J-beta primer mix were used. TCRdb re-analysed the 5' RACE reads in MiXCR, keeping a single row per CDR3 protein. Of around 800,000 distinct CDR3 sequences listed, about half were seen once; the top ten hold over 15%. The authors extracted at least 6 micrograms of total RNA per sample. As for this clonotype: The target antigen is unknown.

The study's findings and limits: When one million T cells were used, diversity estimates were thought to be underestimates.

This clonotype was sampled from a man aged 80 or over in good health. Sequenced material: blood. This chain links TRBV5-1 with TRBJ2-7; 9 bases line up with TRBD2. CDR3 loop: CASSLDGAGGYEQYF. In nucleotides, the CDR3 is TGCGCCAGCAGCTTGGATGGAGCGGGAGGTTACGAGCAGTACTTC.